The 31 T cell receptor beta chains listed next were all sequenced from one sample in a study of cytomegalovirus exposure and HLA in healthy donors. 13 Jbeta primers and 60 Vbeta primers were used for the PCR. The method was immunoSEQ multiplex PCR; TCRdb's version includes in-frame clones alone and lacks a portion of them. Seen here are about 170,000 clones, 65% to 85% observed once, and the top ten hold roughly 3%. The sample comprised PBMCs. All receptors come from a woman in her forties or fifties in good health and CMV-seropositive.

This clone occurred a few times. The gene calls are TRBV4-1 and TRBJ2-5; D uncertain. The J call could be wrong; TRBJ2-7 is a better fit for the DNA end. Germline CDR1 reads MGHRA; CDR2 reads YSYEKL. The CDR3 contains 15 residues. This CDR3 reads CASSQGLDSRYEQYF. CDR3 nucleotide sequence: TGCGCCAGCAGCCAAGGCCTGGATAGCCGCTACGAGCAGTACTTC.

This clone showed up just once. The J gene is TRBJ1-2, the V gene TRBV19; tentative D call: TRBD1 (6 bases). Deletions cut 4 bases from V and 4 bases from J, with 13 bases between. In germline, CDR1 is LNHDA, CDR2 SQIVND (reference sequence). CDR3 length: 14 residues. CDR3 loop: CASSNVAGVYGYTF. The CDR3, as DNA: TGTGCCAGTAGTAACGTAGCAGGGGTCTATGGCTACACCTTC.

The chain links TRBV19 to TRBJ2-7; 9 bases are a match to TRBD2. The ends lost 5 bases at V and 8 bases at J; junction bases unmatched: 10. Germline V gene sequence: CDR1 LNHDA, CDR2 SQIVND (reference sequence). This CDR3 spans 14 amino acids. The CDR3 protein is CASSETSGALQQYF. In DNA, the CDR3 is TGTGCCAGTAGTGAGACTAGCGGCGCCCTCCAGCAGTACTTC.

This chain uses TRBV9 with TRBJ2-6; D may be TRBD2 (5 bases). Per the germline V gene, CDR1 is SGDLS and CDR2 is YYNGEE. The V and J ends lost 0 bases and 4 bases respectively, with 11 bases between them. The CDR3 length is 16 residues. CDR3 loop: CASSVAGSKGANVLTF. Here the CDR3 DNA reads TGTGCCAGCAGCGTAGCGGGATCTAAAGGGGCCAACGTCCTGACTTTC.

The chain couples TRBV5-1 to TRBJ2-5; 9 nucleotides align to TRBD1. V lost 2 bases to trimming and J lost 5 bases; unmatched junction nucleotides: 4. In germline, CDR1 is SGHRS, CDR2 YFSETQ. The length of the CDR3 is 14 residues. In nucleotides, the CDR3 is TGCGCCAGCAGCTTCGGACAGGGGTACGAGACCCAGTACTTC. It specifies CASSFGQGYETQYF.

The genes are TRBV27 and TRBJ2-5; 12 bases map to TRBD2. V dropped 10 bases and J dropped 5; count of bases not matched to a gene: 11. The CDR3 has 15 residues. Germline V gene sequence: CDR1 MNHEY, CDR2 SMNVEV (reference sequence). This CDR3 reads CATQPLAGGRETQYF. DNA of the CDR3: TGTGCCACCCAACCACTAGCGGGGGGCAGGGAGACCCAGTACTTC.

J is TRBJ2-5 and V is TRBV5-5; TRBD2 matches at 13 bases. This CDR3 spans 18 amino acids. V shed 5 bases, J shed 5 bases, and the junction held 15 bases outside the gene matches. CDR1 and CDR2 from the germline V gene are SGHKS and YYEKEE (reference sequence). CDR3 protein: CASSSTPTSGGRGETQYF. CDR3 nucleotide sequence: TGTGCCAGCAGTTCTACCCCGACTAGCGGGGGGCGGGGGGAGACCCAGTACTTC.

The chain combines TRBV29-1 with TRBJ2-7; possible D gene TRBD2, 5 bases. Germline V gene lookup returns CDR1 SQVTM and CDR2 ANQGSEA. CDR3 length: 14 residues. Trimming left V 2 bases short and J 2 bases short, with 13 bases between. The CDR3 sequence: CSVESRGIAYEQYF. The CDR3, as DNA: TGCAGCGTTGAAAGCCGAGGGATTGCCTACGAGCAGTACTTC.

V and J are TRBV9 and TRBJ1-5; D unclear. Between the trimmed V and J ends, which lost 4 bases and 3 bases, there was a span of 8 bases. CDR3 length equals 13 residues. The germline gives CDR1 SGDLS, CDR2 YYNGEE. The CDR3 reads CASSPGNNQPQHF. For the CDR3, the DNA is TGTGCCAGCAGCCCCGGGAACAATCAGCCCCAGCATTTT.

This chain uses TRBV14 with TRBJ2-7, with unresolved D. Germline CDR1 is SGHDN and CDR2 is FVKESK. Trimming stripped 5 bases from V and 6 bases from J, with 14 bases between. There are 13 residues in the CDR3. CDR3 nucleotide sequence: TGTGCCAGCAGCGCGCTTCATTCCGGCGAGCAGTACTTC. This gives the protein CASSALHSGEQYF.

This chain uses TRBV11-3 with TRBJ2-2; 7 bases align to TRBD1. CDR1 is SGHNT and CDR2 is YENEEA in the germline V gene. There are 15 residues in the CDR3. Trimming removed 4 bases from V and 1 base from J; junction bases left unmatched: 3. The DNA of the CDR3 is TGTGCCAGCAGCTCTGGGACAGTGAACACCGGGGAGCTGTTTTTT. Residues: CASSSGTVNTGELFF.

The V gene is TRBV30, the J gene TRBJ1-1; 7 bases line up with TRBD1. The CDR3 has 13 residues. The junction had 4 bases not matched to a gene; V was cut back by 2 bases and J by 4 bases. In germline, CDR1 is GTSNPN, CDR2 SVGIG (reference sequence). The CDR3 loop reads CAWSTGTVTEAFF. CDR3 nucleotides: TGTGCCTGGAGTACCGGGACAGTCACTGAAGCTTTCTTT. The whole variable domain, remainder taken from reference TRBV30 and TRBJ1-1, is SQTIHQWPATLVQPVGSPLSLECTVEGTSNPNLYWYRQAAGRGLQLLFYSVGIGQISSEVPQNLSASRPQDRQFILSSKKLLLSDSGFYLCAWSTGTVTEAFFGQGTRLTVV.

CDR3 region: CASSEDRGTQPQHF. The CDR3 coding sequence is TGTGCCAGCAGTGAGGACAGGGGAACGCAGCCCCAGCATTTT. V and J are TRBV14 and TRBJ1-5, with 9 bases identical to TRBD1. Trimming took 6 bases from V and 7 from J; bases not matched to a gene: 7. This CDR3 is built from 14 residues. The germline V gene encodes CDR1 SGHDN and CDR2 FVKESK.

J is TRBJ2-5 and V is TRBV20-1; D uncertain. The CDR3 has 10 residues. CDR1 and CDR2 from the germline V gene are DFQATT and SNEGSKA (reference sequence). V was cut by 5 bases and J by 2 bases, with 3 bases left in between. The CDR3 DNA is TGCAGTGCTTATCAAGAGACCCAGTACTTC. Its translation is CSAYQETQYF.

This clone showed up just once. The rearrangement links TRBV9 to TRBJ2-3, with TRBD2 matching over 7 bases. The CDR3 has 16 residues. Looked up from germline, CDR1 is SGDLS and CDR2 is YYNGEE. V dropped 4 bases and J dropped 1; count of bases not matched to a gene: 9. This chain's CDR3 is CASSRYDGGGTDTQYF. In nucleotides, the CDR3 is TGTGCCAGCAGCAGATATGATGGGGGGGGCACAGATACGCAGTATTTT. Full variable domain (rest looked up from reference TRBV9 and TRBJ2-3): DSGVTQTPKHLITATGQRVTLRCSPRSGDLSVYWYQQSLDQGLQFLIQYYNGEERAKGNILERFSAQQFPDLHSELNLSSLELGDSALYFCASSRYDGGGTDTQYFGPGTRLTVL.

The chain links TRBV27 to TRBJ1-3; D gene ambiguous. V lost 5 bases and J lost 0, with 17 bases in between. The CDR3 contains 17 residues. The germline V gene has CDR1 MNHEY and CDR2 SMNVEV (reference sequence). The CDR3, as DNA: TGTGCCAGCAGTGCCCGCGGCGGGCCGTTCTCTGGAAACACCATATATTTT. It codes for CASSARGGPFSGNTIYF.

The chain couples TRBV10-3 to TRBJ1-1; TRBD1 might be the D (5 bases). This CDR3 is built from 15 residues. The V end lost 2 bases, the J end lost 0 bases, and 10 bases lay between the germline ends. In germline, CDR1 is ENHRY, CDR2 SYGVKD. This chain's CDR3 is CAISEPTAMNTEAFF. The CDR3, as DNA: TGTGCCATCAGTGAGCCGACAGCTATGAACACTGAAGCTTTCTTT.

This chain joins TRBV29-1 and TRBJ1-4; weak D call: TRBD1 (6 bases). V was cut by 6 bases and J by 0 bases, with 14 bases left in between. CDR3 length equals 15 residues. Per germline, CDR1 SQVTM and CDR2 ANQGSEA. Written as DNA, the CDR3 is TGCAGCGTGGGGGCCGACAACGCAACTAATGAAAAACTGTTTTTT. This encodes CSVGADNATNEKLFF. Together with reference TRBV29-1 and TRBJ1-4, the CDR3 gives the full variable domain: SAVISQKPSRDICQRGTSLTIQCQVDSQVTMMFWYRQQPGQSLTLIATANQGSEATYESGFVIDKFPISRPNLTFSTLTVSNMSPEDSSIYLCSVGADNATNEKLFFGSGTQLSVL.

This chain connects TRBV2 to TRBJ1-1; no firm D call. V lost 1 base, J lost 1 base, and 4 bases lay in between. CDR3 length: 13 amino acids. Germline CDR1 reads SNHLY; CDR2 reads FYNNEI. The CDR3 region is CASSEDRNTEAFF. The CDR3 DNA follows: TGTGCCAGCAGTGAAGACAGGAACACTGAAGCTTTCTTT. Supplemented by reference TRBV2 and TRBJ1-1, the full variable domain reads EPEVTQTPSHQVTQMGQEVILRCVPISNHLYFYWYRQILGQKVEFLVSFYNNEISEKSEIFDDQFSVERPDGSNFTLKIRSTKLEDSAMYFCASSEDRNTEAFFGQGTRLTVV.

This sequence joins TRBV30 and TRBJ2-6, with D tentatively TRBD2 (5 bases). Germline CDR1 reads GTSNPN; CDR2 reads SVGIG (reference sequence). The CDR3 extends over 13 amino acids. Trimming took 5 bases from V and 4 from J, leaving 9 bases between them. The CDR3 protein is CAWGLGGANVLTF. The CDR3 region has the DNA TGTGCCTGGGGACTCGGGGGGGCCAACGTCCTGACTTTC.

The chain employs TRBV6-1 and TRBJ1-5, with TRBD1 as a possible D gene (5 bases). The length of the CDR3 is 14 residues. The germline V and J ends were trimmed by 10 bases and 1 base, with 14 bases remaining between them. Germline V gene lookup returns CDR1 MNHNS and CDR2 SASEGT. CDR3 sequence reads: CATGGGASNQPQHF. CDR3 DNA: TGTGCCACCGGGGGTGGGGCGAGCAATCAGCCCCAGCATTTT.

This rearrangement joins TRBV7-6 to TRBJ1-2; 9 nucleotides align to TRBD1. Germline V gene sequence: CDR1 SGHVS, CDR2 FNYEAQ. This CDR3 comprises 16 residues. The junction had 7 bases not matched to a gene; V was cut back by 1 base and J by 4 bases. CDR3 sequence (DNA): TGTGCCAGCAGCTTAGATGGGACAGGGTTTGGCTATGGCTACACCTTC. Its translation: CASSLDGTGFGYGYTF.

About this clone itself: The sample has other DNA sequences that encode this CDR3 too. The rearrangement uses TRBV5-1 and TRBJ1-2; D is unresolved. Trimming shortened V by 0 bases and J by 2 bases, and 5 bases separated the two germline ends. The CDR3 extends over 13 amino acids. CDR1 and CDR2 from the germline V gene are SGHRS and YFSETQ. DNA for the CDR3: TGCGCCAGCAGCTTGGCGGGGAACTATGGCTACACCTTC. This codes for CASSLAGNYGYTF.

V is TRBV29-1 and J is TRBJ2-1; 10 bases agree with TRBD2. This CDR3 region has 15 residues. Trimming cost V 4 bases and J 6 bases; bases outside gene matches: 9. The germline V gene encodes CDR1 SQVTM and CDR2 ANQGSEA. The CDR3 loop reads CSVGRAGGAFNEQFF. The CDR3 bases are TGCAGCGTTGGACGAGCGGGGGGGGCCTTCAATGAGCAGTTCTTC.

The V and J genes are TRBV5-6 and TRBJ2-7; D is unclear. Trimming removed 0 bases from V and 6 bases from J, with 13 bases in between. The CDR3 has 14 residues. Germline V CDR1 and CDR2: SGHDT, YYEEEE. For the CDR3, the DNA is TGTGCCAGCAGCTTGGACGCGGAAGGCCGCGAGCAGTACTTC. This translates into CASSLDAEGREQYF.

This clone was detected only once. V is TRBV28 and J is TRBJ1-1; 8 nucleotides match TRBD1. Looked up from germline, CDR1 is MDHEN and CDR2 is SYDVKM. The CDR3 contains 16 residues. The V segment lost 3 bases and the J segment 5 bases; nucleotides outside the gene matches: 11. Written as DNA, the CDR3 is TGTGCCAGCAGTTTTAGGTCAGGGGGCAGGAGGACTGAAGCTTTCTTT. Translated, it gives CASSFRSGGRRTEAFF.

The table lists this clone with a count of one. The chain uses TRBV19 and TRBJ1-5; tentatively, D is TRBD1 (6 bases). Trimming stripped 5 bases from V and 7 bases from J, with 18 bases between. The germline V gene has CDR1 LNHDA and CDR2 SQIVND (reference sequence). There are 15 residues in the CDR3. The CDR3 DNA sequence: TGTGCCAGTAGTCCCGAGGGGGGGGCGGGACAGCCCCAGCATTTT. The encoded protein is CASSPEGGAGQPQHF.

The chain couples TRBV12-2 to TRBJ1-2; TRBD1, the D gene given by the table, was not confirmed from the DNA. TRBV12-2 counts as a pseudogene. The CDR3 sequence is 16 residues long. This chain's CDR3 is CASPSGQGGTVYGYTF. CDR3 sequence (DNA): TGTGCAAGTCCCTCCGGACAGGGCGGAACCGTCTATGGCTACACCTTC.

V is TRBV6-1 and J is TRBJ1-5; 8 bases line up with TRBD1. Germline-derived CDR1 and CDR2 are MNHNS and SASEGT. J lost 6 bases, V lost 4 bases, and 5 bases had no gene match. This CDR3 is built from 14 residues. CDR3 in DNA: TGTGCCAGCAGTGGGACAGGGCTAAGTCAGCCCCAGCATTTT. Translation: CASSGTGLSQPQHF.

V gene TRBV19 combines with J gene TRBJ2-1, with TRBD1 identical over 7 bases. The CDR3 is 11 residues long. Trimming took 7 bases from V and 10 from J; bases not matched to a gene: 4. Germline lookup yields CDR1 LNHDA and CDR2 SQIVND (reference sequence). In nucleotides, the CDR3 is TGTGCCAGTACCGACAGGGCCGAGCAGTTCTTC. Protein product: CASTDRAEQFF.

This chain uses TRBV9 with TRBJ1-3, with D unclear. The V end was cut by 1 base, the J end by 0 bases, with 5 bases between. The CDR3 sequence is 14 residues long. The germline V gene has CDR1 SGDLS and CDR2 YYNGEE. This chain's CDR3 is CASSVSVSGNTIYF. In DNA, the CDR3 is TGTGCCAGCAGCGTATCCGTCTCTGGAAACACCATATATTTT. The full variable domain, in which reference TRBV9 and TRBJ1-3 provide the parts outside the CDR3, is DSGVTQTPKHLITATGQRVTLRCSPRSGDLSVYWYQQSLDQGLQFLIQYYNGEERAKGNILERFSAQQFPDLHSELNLSSLELGDSALYFCASSVSVSGNTIYFGEGSWLTVV.